The clone carrying this T cell receptor (beta chain) has only one observation. The antigen remains unidentified. The ends were cut back, 5 bases at V and 4 bases at J, with 11 bases in the middle. The CDR3 extends over 12 amino acids. The germline V gene has CDR1 DFQATT and CDR2 SNEGSKA (reference sequence). cDNA came from around 0.54 to 1 ug RNA primed by random hexamers. immunoSEQ multiplex PCR amplified TCR beta CDR3 across 54 Vbeta, 13 Jbeta. TCRdb reprocessed the immunoSEQ multiplex PCR reads with MiXCR, giving one entry per CDR3 protein. The sample gives under 550,000 distinct CDR3 sequences, about 85% of which show up once; approximately 0.12% is in the top ten. The sample originates from a study of CD8 T cells in Susac syndrome. The sequenced target, TCR beta, came from blood CD8+ and CD4+ T cells. Findings of the study overall: The study conceded that its TCR sequencing and HLA analysis involved relatively few individuals.

The specimen sequenced was CD8+ T cells from PBMCs. This sequence was found in a human donor with multiple sclerosis. This chain links TRBV20-1 with TRBJ1-2; D uncertain. Here the CDR3 reads CSAPDGFYGYTF. The CDR3 DNA reads TGCAGTGCTCCGGACGGCTTCTATGGCTACACCTTC.